Reported below is one TCR beta chain. The sample is drawn from a study of blood T cell repertoires in COVID-19. Across the whole study: Researchers got acute and convalescent COVID-19 samples from the United States, Italy and Spain. In each case, the material was cDNA or gDNA derived from T cells, B-cell-depleted T cells, or PBMCs.

The germline CDR1 and CDR2 sequences are MNHNS and SASEGT. Germline trimming cut 3 bases from V and 11 bases from J; bases unmatched to any gene: 15. This CDR3 contains 15 residues. Original methodology: From reference gene primer amplification, estimates of nucleated cell counts were derived. TCRdb's table, derived via immunoSEQ multiplex PCR, lists solely in-frame clones and lacks some. D and trimming come from the DNA, and the V and J calls and clone size come from that table. Among 300,000 to 450,000 clones listed, 70% to 85% were seen once. The chain links TRBV6-1 to TRBJ1-1, with TRBD1 matching 7 bases. Sequenced sample: peripheral blood. This TCR was recovered from a human donor with acute or convalescent COVID-19. The donor label of this sample is uncertain. The CDR3 DNA reads TGTGCCAGCAGTGAGGCCCTTGGGCAGGGGGGAATGGCTTTCTTT. Translating gives CASSEALGQGGMAFF.